These 8 T cell receptor beta chains were all obtained from the same sample, sequenced in a study of post-analysis software for immune sequencing data. Unique molecular identifiers were present in the TCR beta cDNA libraries. One entry per CDR3 protein, called by TCRdb with MiXCR from the PCR reads. The table lists approximately 570,000 distinct CDR3 sequences, around 47% of them singletons. For these TCRs, the target antigens are not known. Regarding the study as a whole: Patients showed TRBV5-6, TRBV5-1 and TRBV20-1 among roughly 5 TRBV segments more frequent than in controls.

The sample taken for sequencing was blood. These receptors were collected from a girl aged 5-17 years with multiple sclerosis.

This clonotype was seen only a few times. The rearrangement joins TRBV6-5 to TRBJ2-5, with 7 bases matching TRBD2. In germline, CDR1 is MNHEY, CDR2 SVGAGI. The CDR3 extends over 16 amino acids. With V trimmed by 0 bases and J by 5 bases, 9 bases remained unmatched. The CDR3 is CASSYSRRGLRETQYF. The CDR3 nucleotides read TGTGCCAGCAGTTACTCGAGAAGGGGACTAAGGGAGACCCAGTACTTC.

This rearrangement joins TRBV29-1 to TRBJ1-2; no clear D. CDR3 size: 14 residues. CDR1 SQVTM and CDR2 ANQGSEA come from the germline V gene. V was cut by 1 base and J by 2 bases, with 11 bases left in between. CDR3 region: CSVEVPPRNYGYTF. DNA for the CDR3: TGCAGCGTTGAAGTTCCTCCTAGGAACTATGGCTACACCTTC.

The chain has TRBV7-2 and TRBJ2-5; 9 bases agree with TRBD2. The germline V gene has CDR1 SGHTA and CDR2 FQGNSA. This CDR3 contains 14 residues. Germline trimming cut 6 bases from V and 11 bases from J; bases unmatched to any gene: 13. The DNA for the CDR3 is TGTGCCAGCAGTTCCGGGACTAGCTGGGAGTGTCAGTACTTC. Its translation: CASSSGTSWECQYF.

This clonotype has a handful of counts. The chain has TRBV20-1 and TRBJ2-3, with TRBD2 as a possible D gene (6 bases). The germline V gene encodes CDR1 DFQATT and CDR2 SNEGSKA (reference sequence). CDR3 length: 16 amino acids. Trimming removed 5 bases at V and 3 bases at J, with 21 bases between. This chain's CDR3 is CSAPGLYSGPTDTQYF. In DNA form, the CDR3 reads TGCAGTGCTCCCGGTCTTTATAGCGGACCTACAGATACGCAGTATTTT.

The table lists this clonotype with a count of one. The V and J genes are TRBV5-1 and TRBJ2-5, with unresolved D. V lost 0 bases to trimming and J lost 3 bases, with 12 bases between them. The CDR3 sequence is 15 residues long. Per germline, CDR1 SGHRS and CDR2 YFSETQ. The chain's CDR3 is CASSLAGRPEETQYF. The DNA for the CDR3 is TGCGCCAGCAGCTTGGCCGGAAGGCCGGAAGAGACCCAGTACTTC.

This clonotype appeared a few times. The chain combines TRBV29-1 with TRBJ2-1, with 9 bases aligning to TRBD1. Germline-derived CDR1 and CDR2 are SQVTM and ANQGSEA. This CDR3 has 17 amino acids. V trimming: 6 bases; J trimming: 5 bases; junction bases outside the gene matches: 17. The DNA for the CDR3 is TGCAGCGTCGGACGGACCCGGGACAGGGTATCGGACAATGAGCAGTTCTTC. Amino acid sequence: CSVGRTRDRVSDNEQFF.

As regards this clonotype: Compared with germline, one end of the junction differs, possibly owing to a read error. V and J are TRBV5-1 and TRBJ1-1; D ambiguous. This CDR3 is 13 amino acids long. Germline assignment: CDR1 SGHRS and CDR2 YFSETQ. DNA for the CDR3: TGCACCAGCTCCCCCGGGGTGAACACTGAAGCTTTCTTT. Residues: CTSSPGVNTEAFF. Full variable domain (remainder filled in from reference TRBV5-1 and TRBJ1-1): KAGVTQTPRYLIKTRGQQVTLSCSPISGHRSVSWYQQTPGQGLQFLFEYFSETQRNKGNFPGRFSGRQFSNSRSEMNVSTLELGDSALYLCTSSPGVNTEAFFGQGTRLTVV.

The CDR3 reads CASSYSKREGTQYF. The DNA for the CDR3 is TGTGCCAGCAGTTACTCAAAGCGGGAGGGGACCCAGTACTTC. The rearrangement joins TRBV6-6 to TRBJ2-7; 10 bases align to TRBD2. Judging by the DNA end, TRBJ2-5 fits better; the J call may be wrong. Germline V CDR1 and CDR2: MNHNY, SVGAGI (reference sequence). The CDR3 consists of 14 residues.